These 30 T cell receptor beta chains were sequenced from one sample in a study of T cells in Graves' hyperthyroidism and ophthalmopathy. TCR beta CDR3 sequences were amplified from RNA transcripts. When the TCR CDR3 underwent first-round RT-PCR, the HTBI primer set was used. Each CDR3 protein is one row after TCRdb ran MiXCR on the multiplex PCR reads. The table has 530,000 or so distinct CDR3 sequences, roughly 15% seen once. Sequenced input: blood. These receptors were taken from a woman under 30 with Graves' ophthalmopathy.

This clonotype was found a few times. This chain connects TRBV7-6 to TRBJ2-1; 9 bases match TRBD1. V was clipped by 1 base and J by 5 bases; unmatched bases: 15. The CDR3 runs 19 residues. In germline, CDR1 is SGHVS, CDR2 FNYEAQ. The CDR3 coding sequence is TGTGCCAGCAGCTTAGGTGGCTGGCGCGGACAGGGGAGAAACAATGAGCAGTTCTTC. It specifies CASSLGGWRGQGRNNEQFF.

There are a few counts of this clonotype. The CDR3 is CASSFMTGDTEAFF. In DNA form, the CDR3 reads TGTGCCAGCAGCTTCATGACTGGGGACACTGAAGCTTTCTTT. The chain couples TRBV7-8 to TRBJ1-1; D uncertain. Trimming removed 3 bases from V and 3 bases from J, with 11 bases in between. Germline CDR1 is SGHVS and CDR2 is FQNEAQ. The CDR3 loop spans 14 amino acids.

This clonotype appeared many times. The chain employs TRBV28 and TRBJ2-6; perhaps TRBD1 as D (6 bases). The CDR3 is 19 amino acids. Looked up from germline, CDR1 is MDHEN and CDR2 is SYDVKM. V was trimmed by 6 bases and J by 0 bases, leaving 21 bases between them. The CDR3 coding sequence is TGTGCCAGCAGCCGCCTGGGACATTACGCGAGCTCTGGGGCCAACGTCCTGACTTTC. Residues: CASSRLGHYASSGANVLTF.

This clonotype was found many times. The rearrangement links TRBV7-2 to TRBJ2-3, with unresolved D. V lost 2 bases and J 2 bases, leaving 11 bases between the germline ends. There are 15 residues in the CDR3. Per the germline V gene, CDR1 is SGHTA and CDR2 is FQGNSA. The CDR3 is CASSLWSGPTDTQYF. Here the CDR3 DNA reads TGTGCCAGCAGCTTATGGAGTGGACCCACAGATACGCAGTATTTT.

In its sample, this clonotype was seen many times. The chain links TRBV20-1 to TRBJ1-2; D gene ambiguous. Trimming stripped 7 bases from V and 0 bases from J, with 18 bases between. CDR1 is DFQATT and CDR2 is SNEGSKA in the germline V gene (reference sequence). The CDR3 is 15 residues long. The CDR3 DNA reads as TGCAGTGGCCTAGGGTTCCACACGGCTAACTATGGCTACACCTTC. This gives the protein CSGLGFHTANYGYTF.

Only a few counts were recorded for this clonotype. The rearrangement uses TRBV4-1 and TRBJ1-2; D may be TRBD1 (6 bases). Trimming removed 1 base from V and 0 bases from J, with 9 bases in between. From germline, CDR1 is MGHRA and CDR2 YSYEKL. CDR3 length: 15 amino acids. As DNA, the CDR3 is TGCGCCAGCAGCCAAGTGGGGGCATCTAACTATGGCTACACCTTC. This gives the protein CASSQVGASNYGYTF.

This clonotype occurred many times. The DNA for the CDR3 is TGTGCCAGCAGGCCCGGGGAGGGTGGGGACTATGGCTACACCTTC. It codes for CASRPGEGGDYGYTF. The genes are TRBV12-3 or TRBV12-4 and TRBJ1-2; D is undetermined. The CDR3 is 15 residues long. V lost 6 bases and J lost 3, with 17 bases in between.

This clonotype was detected many times. The rearrangement uses TRBV20-1 and TRBJ2-7, with D hard to call. The germline V and J ends were trimmed by 3 bases and 2 bases, with 5 bases remaining between them. Looked up from germline, CDR1 is DFQATT and CDR2 is SNEGSKA (reference sequence). The CDR3 is 11 residues long. This CDR3 reads CSARSPYEQYF. The CDR3 bases are TGCAGTGCTAGGAGCCCCTACGAGCAGTACTTC.

The chain is built from TRBV12-3 or TRBV12-4 and TRBJ2-1; D is ambiguous. Trimming cost V 7 bases and J 6 bases, with 10 bases left between them. The CDR3 sequence is 12 residues long. CDR3 protein: CASTHPGNEQFF. CDR3 coding DNA: TGTGCCAGCACCCACCCGGGCAATGAGCAGTTCTTC.

This clonotype was seen a few times. This sequence may be a read error, since a much larger clone differs from it by one base. V usage is TRBV7-8 and J usage is TRBJ2-2; maybe TRBD1 (8 bases). Germline V gene sequence: CDR1 SGHVS, CDR2 FQNEAQ. Trimming removed 5 bases at V and 6 bases at J, with 13 bases between. This CDR3 spans 14 amino acids. For the CDR3, the DNA is TGTGCCAGCAGCCTAACAGGGGGGGCCGGGGAGCTGTTTTTT. Translation: CASSLTGGAGELFF.

This chain links TRBV29-1 with TRBJ2-5, with a weak D call TRBD1 (5 bases). CDR1 and CDR2 from the germline V gene are SQVTM and ANQGSEA. CDR3 size: 12 residues. V shed 7 bases and J shed 7 bases, with 16 bases lying between them. The CDR3 DNA follows: TGCAGCGCCCAGACAGCTTCGGGGACCCAGTACTTC. This gives the protein CSAQTASGTQYF. The full variable domain, in which reference TRBV29-1 and TRBJ2-5 provide the parts outside the CDR3, is SAVISQKPSRDICQRGTSLTIQCQVDSQVTMMFWYRQQPGQSLTLIATANQGSEATYESGFVIDKFPISRPNLTFSTLTVSNMSPEDSSIYLCSAQTASGTQYFGPGTRLLVL.

The rearrangement uses TRBV5-1 and TRBJ1-4, with no clear D. Germline V gives CDR1 SGHRS, CDR2 YFSETQ. Trimming removed 7 bases from V and 2 bases from J, with 15 bases in between. This CDR3 region has 15 residues. The CDR3 DNA reads TGCGCCAGCCAGGAGGAGGGCAGCACTAATGAAAAACTGTTTTTT. Its protein product is CASQEEGSTNEKLFF.

This CDR3 reads CASSSGPRWDTEAFF. CDR3 nucleotide sequence: TGTGCCAGCAGTTCCGGGCCCCGTTGGGACACTGAAGCTTTCTTT. V gene TRBV6-5 combines with J gene TRBJ1-1; no definite D call. The length of the CDR3 is 15 residues. Germline V gives CDR1 MNHEY, CDR2 SVGAGI. Between the trimmed V and J ends, which lost 4 bases and 3 bases, there was a span of 15 bases.

The V and J genes are TRBV7-9 and TRBJ2-5, with 9 bases fitting TRBD1. CDR3 length: 16 amino acids. J lost 2 bases, V lost 2 bases, and 6 bases had no gene match. The germline gives CDR1 SEHNR, CDR2 FQNEAQ (reference sequence). The chain's CDR3 is CASSLKQTGGQETQYF. CDR3 bases: TGTGCCAGCAGCTTAAAGCAGACAGGGGGACAAGAGACCCAGTACTTC. Based on the CDR3 plus reference TRBV7-9 and TRBJ2-5, the full variable domain is DTGVSQNPRHKITKRGQNVTFRCDPISEHNRLYWYRQTLGQGPEFLTYFQNEAQLEKSRLLSDRFSAERPKGSFSTLEIQRTEQGDSAMYLCASSLKQTGGQETQYFGPGTRLLVL.

The chain employs TRBV10-3 and TRBJ2-2; TRBD2 matches 14 bases. After removal of 2 bases from V and 5 bases from J, the junction contained 13 bases not matched to a gene. Germline-derived CDR1 and CDR2 are ENHRY and SYGVKD. The CDR3 is made up of 20 amino acids. The CDR3 nucleotides are TGTGCCATCAGTGAGAAGGGAGGACTAGCGGGAGGCCGTCGGACCGGGGAGCTGTTTTTT. Its translation: CAISEKGGLAGGRRTGELFF.

This clonotype appeared many times. The gene calls are TRBV24-1 and TRBJ2-1; D uncertain. Trimming pared 5 bases from V and 0 bases from J, leaving 7 bases between. The CDR3 is made up of 14 amino acids. Germline V gene sequence: CDR1 KGHDR, CDR2 SFDVKD. The DNA for the CDR3 is TGTGCCACCAGTGTGGCAGGCTCCTACAATGAGCAGTTCTTC. This sequence encodes CATSVAGSYNEQFF.

The table lists this clonotype with a few counts. Germline is not matched at one junction end, which may reflect a read error. The genes are TRBV28 and TRBJ2-5; D remains ambiguous. Germline V lookup: CDR1 MDHEN, CDR2 SYDVKM. This CDR3 region has 11 residues. In DNA, the CDR3 is TGTGTCAGCATTGACGAAGAGACCCAGTACTTC. This encodes CVSIDEETQYF.

This clonotype was detected a few times. The chain employs TRBV4-1 and TRBJ2-2, with a tentative D call TRBD2 (5 bases). Trimming took 4 bases from V and 4 from J, leaving 13 bases between them. The germline V gene has CDR1 MGHRA and CDR2 YSYEKL. The CDR3 has 15 residues. As DNA, the CDR3 is TGCGCCAGCAGCCTAGAGGAGGTTCGCACCGGGGAGCTGTTTTTT. Translation gives CASSLEEVRTGELFF.

This clonotype was seen ten or more times. The V gene is TRBV7-6, the J gene TRBJ1-1; 12 nucleotides match TRBD1. The J segment lost 4 bases and the V segment lost 5 bases, leaving 5 bases of the junction unmatched. CDR1 and CDR2 from the germline V gene are SGHVS and FNYEAQ. CDR3 length: 15 residues. DNA of the CDR3: TGTGCCAGCAGCCCAGGGACAGGGGGCCGCACTGAAGCTTTCTTT. It specifies CASSPGTGGRTEAFF. The complete variable domain, with remaining parts taken from reference TRBV7-6 and TRBJ1-1, reads GAGVSQSPRYKVTKRGQDVALRCDPISGHVSLYWYRQALGQGPEFLTYFNYEAQQDKSGLPNDRFSAERPEGSISTLTIQRTEQRDSAMYRCASSPGTGGRTEAFFGQGTRLTVV.

The CDR3 sequence: CASRHGLDSYNEQFF. The CDR3 DNA is TGTGCCAGCAGACATGGACTGGACTCTTACAATGAGCAGTTCTTC. The chain recombines TRBV5-8 with TRBJ2-1; D might be TRBD2 (5 bases). Between the trimmed V and J ends, which lost 5 bases and 4 bases, there was a span of 16 bases. The CDR3 totals 15 residues. Germline CDR1 and CDR2: SGHTS and YDEGEE.

The chain uses TRBV2 and TRBJ1-5; 8 bases are shared with TRBD1. The length of the CDR3 is 16 residues. Germline lookup yields CDR1 SNHLY and CDR2 FYNNEI. Trimming at V came to 6 bases and at J to 4 bases, leaving 11 bases not matched to a gene. CDR3 bases: TGTGCCAGCAGCTACCGCAGGACAGGGTCAAATCAGCCCCAGCATTTT. This codes for CASSYRRTGSNQPQHF. Combining the CDR3 with reference TRBV2 and TRBJ1-5 gives the whole variable domain EPEVTQTPSHQVTQMGQEVILRCVPISNHLYFYWYRQILGQKVEFLVSFYNNEISEKSEIFDDQFSVERPDGSNFTLKIRSTKLEDSAMYFCASSYRRTGSNQPQHFGDGTRLSIL.

This clonotype has a single count. V gene TRBV11-2 combines with J gene TRBJ2-1, with TRBD2 as a possible D gene (6 bases). Trimming stripped 2 bases from V and 4 bases from J, with 15 bases between. Germline CDR1 reads SGHAT; CDR2 reads FQNNGV. This CDR3 has 16 amino acids. CDR3 loop: CASSLSISGAYNEQFF. The CDR3 nucleotides are TGTGCCAGCAGCTTAAGTATTAGCGGAGCGTACAATGAGCAGTTCTTC.

The V call is TRBV9, the J call TRBJ2-7; the D gene could be TRBD1 or TRBD2 (5 bases each). CDR1 and CDR2 (germline): SGDLS, YYNGEE. Trimming shortened V by 4 bases and J by 6 bases, and 17 bases separated the two germline ends. The CDR3 spans 14 residues. In DNA form, the CDR3 reads TGTGCCAGCAGCCTCGGGGACGGGGTACGCGAGCAGTACTTC. Amino acid sequence: CASSLGDGVREQYF.

The rearrangement links TRBV7-9 to TRBJ2-1; either TRBD1 or TRBD2 may fit D (6 bases each). The germline V gene has CDR1 SEHNR and CDR2 FQNEAQ (reference sequence). V was pared by 5 bases and J by 4 bases, with 21 bases between. This CDR3 contains 17 residues. The CDR3 sequence: CASSTSHTGQRYNEQFF. The DNA of the CDR3 is TGTGCCAGCAGCACTAGCCATACCGGACAGAGGTACAATGAGCAGTTCTTC.

The chain is built from TRBV6-1 and TRBJ2-2; 8 nucleotides line up with TRBD2. This CDR3 is 15 amino acids long. Looked up from germline, CDR1 is MNHNS and CDR2 is SASEGT. V trimming: 2 bases; J trimming: 4 bases; junction bases outside the gene matches: 3. CDR3 nucleotide sequence: TGTGCCAGCAGTGAACAGCGGGAGATCACCGGGGAGCTGTTTTTT. This gives the protein CASSEQREITGELFF.

In its sample, this clonotype was seen many times. DNA for the CDR3: TGTGCCAGCAGCCAAGATCGGATCCTGGGGGGCTACACCTTC. It codes for CASSQDRILGGYTF. The rearrangement joins TRBV3-1 to TRBJ1-2; D gene unclear. From germline, CDR1 is LGHDT and CDR2 YNNKEL (reference sequence). The CDR3 consists of 14 residues. Trimming removed 0 bases at V and 8 bases at J, with 13 bases between.

Many counts were recorded for this clonotype. The chain employs TRBV20-1 and TRBJ2-1, with D hard to call. Germline V gene data show CDR1 as DFQATT and CDR2 as SNEGSKA (reference sequence). CDR3 length: 13 residues. Trimming left V 6 bases short and J 4 bases short, with 13 bases between. CDR3 DNA: TGCAGTGCCAGTCCGGGCGAGTACAATGAGCAGTTCTTC. This translates into CSASPGEYNEQFF.

This clonotype was counted between two and nine times. This chain connects TRBV6-1 to TRBJ1-2, with TRBD1 matching 7 bases. Germline CDR1 reads MNHNS; CDR2 reads SASEGT. The CDR3 runs 13 residues. With 7 bases clipped from V and 3 bases from J, the junction kept 5 bases outside the gene matches. In nucleotides, the CDR3 is TGTGCCAGCAACGGACAGGAGGACTATGGCTACACCTTC. Protein sequence: CASNGQEDYGYTF.

This clonotype has a count of ten or more. This chain links TRBV2 with TRBJ1-1, with TRBD1 as a possible D gene (6 bases). The ends were cut back, 6 bases at V and 1 base at J, with 12 bases in the middle. CDR1 SNHLY and CDR2 FYNNEI come from the germline V gene. CDR3 length: 14 residues. In DNA form, the CDR3 reads TGTGCCAGCAGGGAGGACAGCAGGAACACTGAAGCTTTCTTT. It is translated as CASREDSRNTEAFF.

The chain recombines TRBV7-9 with TRBJ2-1; 7 bases are shared with TRBD1. The CDR3 contains 13 residues. In germline, CDR1 is SEHNR, CDR2 FQNEAQ (reference sequence). V dropped 5 bases and J dropped 5; count of bases not matched to a gene: 3. The CDR3 loop reads CASSGTENNEQFF. The CDR3 nucleotides read TGTGCCAGCAGCGGGACAGAGAACAATGAGCAGTTCTTC.